These 14 T cell receptor beta chains were all obtained from the same sample, sequenced in a study of blood T cell repertoires in COVID-19. Sequencing was performed with immunoSEQ multiplex PCR; in TCRdb, only in-frame clones are kept and a portion is missing. The data show a few hundred thousand clones, roughly 90% seen once. The sample taken for sequencing was PBMCs or T cells enriched from blood (not recorded which). All receptors come from a woman aged 25 to 45 who had been exposed to COVID-19.

This clone has a single count. The chain is built from TRBV28 and TRBJ1-4; possible D gene TRBD1, 6 bases. The CDR3 is made up of 17 amino acids. V lost 3 bases and J lost 11, with 25 bases in between. Per the germline V gene, CDR1 is MDHEN and CDR2 is SYDVKM. The CDR3 protein is CASSFLKDTVTGGKLFF. Written as DNA, the CDR3 is TGTGCCAGCAGTTTTCTCAAAGACACGGTGACAGGTGGGAAACTGTTTTTT.

To note about this clone: The junction departs from the called germline gene at one end, perhaps through a read error. This chain links TRBV7-7 with TRBJ2-1; no clear D gene. The CDR3 is made up of 12 amino acids. Germline CDR1 is SSHAT and CDR2 is FNYEAQ (reference sequence). DNA for the CDR3: TGTGCTAGCAGCCCCCTGGCCAAGGAGCAGTTCTTC. Translation: CASSPLAKEQFF.

This chain connects TRBV5-1 to TRBJ2-7; 12 nucleotides line up with TRBD2. The junction had 18 bases not matched to a gene; V was cut back by 4 bases and J by 4 bases. Germline assignment: CDR1 SGHRS and CDR2 YFSETQ. CDR3 size: 19 residues. CDR3 region: CASSGGTSGSLPPEYEQYF. CDR3 coding DNA: TGCGCCAGCAGCGGAGGGACTAGCGGGTCACTACCCCCCGAATACGAGCAGTACTTC.

This clone was seen a handful of times. The V call is TRBV18, the J call TRBJ2-7, with TRBD2 matching over 7 bases. Looked up from germline, CDR1 is KGHSH and CDR2 is LQKENI. Germline trimming cut 1 base from V and 6 bases from J; bases unmatched to any gene: 9. This CDR3 contains 15 residues. The CDR3 DNA is TGTGCCAGCTCACCACGTCGACTAGCAGGAGGCGAGCAGTACTTC. It codes for CASSPRRLAGGEQYF.

The V gene is TRBV7-9, the J gene TRBJ1-5; 7 bases agree with TRBD1. This CDR3 contains 14 residues. Germline loops: CDR1 SEHNR, CDR2 FQNEAQ (reference sequence). V shed 5 bases, J shed 6 bases, and the junction held 7 bases outside the gene matches. The CDR3 DNA is TGTGCCAGCAGCAGACAGGGTGAGAGTCAGCCCCAGCATTTT. This gives the protein CASSRQGESQPQHF.

This rearrangement joins TRBV29-1 to TRBJ1-5; 9 positions match TRBD1. This CDR3 is 13 amino acids long. Germline V gene data show CDR1 as SQVTM and CDR2 as ANQGSEA. V shed 6 bases and J 5 bases; nucleotides not matched to a gene: 5. CDR3: CSVRQGVDQPQHF. Here the CDR3 DNA reads TGCAGCGTAAGACAGGGGGTTGATCAGCCCCAGCATTTT.

This chain links TRBV7-2 with TRBJ2-2; D perhaps matches TRBD2 (6 bases). The CDR3 runs to 16 residues. CDR1 SGHTA and CDR2 FQGNSA come from the germline V gene. The V and J ends lost 5 bases and 2 bases respectively, with 15 bases between them. CDR3 nucleotides: TGTGCCAGCAGCGCACGGGGGACTTATAACACCGGGGAGCTGTTTTTT. Translation gives CASSARGTYNTGELFF.

Here the CDR3 reads CAITGSPMNTEAFF. As DNA, the CDR3 is TGTGCCATCACCGGGTCACCGATGAACACTGAAGCTTTCTTT. The V call is TRBV10-3, the J call TRBJ1-1; D uncertain. The CDR3 spans 14 residues. Germline CDR1 and CDR2: ENHRY and SYGVKD. V was clipped by 7 bases and J by 0 bases, with 12 bases between them.

This sequence joins TRBV28 and TRBJ2-5; 10 nucleotides line up with TRBD1. The junction had 8 bases not matched to a gene; V was cut back by 8 bases and J by 2 bases. In germline, CDR1 is MDHEN, CDR2 SYDVKM. CDR3 size: 15 residues. The CDR3, as DNA: TGTGCCAGCCGGACGGGACAGGGGCTTCAAGAGACCCAGTACTTC. It specifies CASRTGQGLQETQYF.

This clone was counted between two and nine times. Written as DNA, the CDR3 is TGTGCCAGCGCAATTTCAGGGGGGCAGAGGAACACTGAAGCTTTCTTT. Its translation: CASAISGGQRNTEAFF. This chain links TRBV19 with TRBJ1-1; 7 bases agree with TRBD1. The V segment lost 9 bases and the J segment 1 base; nucleotides outside the gene matches: 14. Germline CDR1 LNHDA, CDR2 SQIVND (reference sequence). This CDR3 has 16 amino acids.

The rearrangement joins TRBV4-2 to TRBJ2-1, with 8 bases fitting TRBD2. V lost 0 bases and J lost 6; bases outside the gene matches: 7. This CDR3 contains 16 residues. Per the germline V gene, CDR1 is LGHNA and CDR2 is YNFKEQ. Here the CDR3 reads CASSQEGSGGLNEQFF. The CDR3 bases are TGTGCCAGCAGCCAAGAGGGGAGCGGGGGTCTCAATGAGCAGTTCTTC.

The CDR3 DNA sequence: TGTGCCAGCAGCTTTCCAGGGAACACCGGGGAGCTGTTTTTT. Amino acids: CASSFPGNTGELFF. The chain employs TRBV11-2 and TRBJ2-2; D gene ambiguous. This CDR3 is built from 14 residues. The V and J ends lost 3 bases and 1 base respectively, with 6 bases between them. From germline, CDR1 is SGHAT and CDR2 FQNNGV.

The chain has TRBV3-1 (or the pseudogene TRBV3-2) and TRBJ2-7; D call uncertain. Per germline, CDR1 LGHDT and CDR2 YNNKEL (reference sequence). The CDR3 has 15 amino acids. Deletions cut 0 bases from V and 2 bases from J, with 11 bases between. CDR3 bases: TGTGCCAGCAGCCAAGATTTGGGCCCGCCCTACGAGCAGTACTTC. It codes for CASSQDLGPPYEQYF.

The CDR3 DNA is TGCGCCATTGACAGGGTCCACGGTGGCTCCTATAATTCACCCCTCCACTTT. This gives the protein CAIDRVHGGSYNSPLHF. J is TRBJ1-6 and V is TRBV10-1; 7 bases are a match to TRBD1. CDR3 size: 17 residues. The junction had 12 bases not matched to a gene; V was cut back by 10 bases and J by 0 bases. Germline CDR1 and CDR2: WNHNN and SYGVQD (reference sequence).